A single sample gave rise to the 3 T cell receptor beta chains below, sequenced in a study of T cell repertoires in cytomegalovirus infection. TCRdb redid the calling of the reads with MiXCR, one entry per CDR3 protein. The data hold about 310,000 distinct CDR3 sequences, with 20% to 30% observed a single time. Antigens of these TCRs are unknown. Sequencing was performed on cultured PBMCs, taken from culture after CMV antigen stimulation. The receptor set was obtained from a human donor in good health (CMV status not recorded). Some clones in this sample may be carry-over from other donors' samples.

This clonotype showed up just a few times. The chain combines TRBV6-2 or TRBV6-3 with TRBJ2-7; the match to TRBD2 covers 11 bases. The germline CDR1 and CDR2 sequences are MNHEY and SVGEGT. J was trimmed by 1 base and V by 7 bases; bases with no gene match: 9. The CDR3 has 16 amino acids. As DNA, the CDR3 is TGTGCCAGCACCGACCTCGGGACTAGCGGATCCTACGAGCAGTACTTC. This encodes CASTDLGTSGSYEQYF.

This rearrangement joins TRBV20-1 to TRBJ1-1; 9 positions agree with TRBD1. Trimming at V came to 0 bases and at J to 5 bases, leaving 7 bases not matched to a gene. The CDR3 is made up of 15 amino acids. Germline V CDR1 and CDR2: DFQATT, SNEGSKA (reference sequence). CDR3 nucleotides: TGCAGTGCTAGAGACTTCGACAGGGGGGGAACTGAAGCTTTCTTT. This encodes CSARDFDRGGTEAFF.

This clonotype was recorded at least ten times. The V and J genes are TRBV12-3 or TRBV12-4 and TRBJ2-5; no clear D. Trimming took off 6 bases at V and 1 base at J, with 9 bases between the two ends. The CDR3 runs 13 residues. The CDR3 here is CASSLWGQETQYF. CDR3 DNA: TGTGCCAGCAGCTTATGGGGCCAAGAGACCCAGTACTTC.